Each of the 29 T cell receptor beta chains below was sequenced from the same sample in a study of early T cells in non-severe SARS-CoV-2 infection. TCRdb re-called the 5' RACE reads through MiXCR, storing one row per CDR3 protein. The repertoire holds 85,000 to 90,000 distinct CDR3 sequences, approximately 15% seen once, with 0.58% in the top ten. The sequencing input was whole blood. These receptors were collected from an adult who was a healthcare worker with PCR-confirmed SARS-CoV-2 infection or an uninfected control (not recorded which).

This clonotype came up a few times. This chain uses TRBV7-8 with TRBJ2-7, with 9 bases identical to TRBD1. Trimming removed 0 bases from V and 11 bases from J; junction bases left unmatched: 5. CDR3 length: 13 residues. CDR1 and CDR2 from the germline V gene are SGHVS and FQNEAQ. As DNA, the CDR3 is TGTGCCAGCAGCTTAGCGGGGACAGGGATGGAGTACGTC. Protein: CASSLAGTGMEYV.

This clonotype was picked up a small number of times. In DNA, the CDR3 is TGTGCCAGCAGGAGAGTCTCCTACGAGCAGTACGTC. Translated: CASRRVSYEQYV. The rearrangement joins TRBV2 to TRBJ2-7; D is unresolved. The germline CDR1 and CDR2 sequences are SNHLY and FYNNEI. There are 12 residues in the CDR3. V lost 6 bases and J 0 bases, leaving 6 bases between the germline ends.

This clonotype was recorded a few times. V gene TRBV29-1 combines with J gene TRBJ2-7, with 7 bases that match TRBD1. This CDR3 has 15 amino acids. Trimming took 2 bases from V and 4 from J; bases not matched to a gene: 11. Germline CDR1 is SQVTM and CDR2 is ANQGSEA. The CDR3 region has the DNA TGCAGCGTTGAACCAAGGGACAGCCTCTTTTACGAGCAGTACGTC. Its protein product is CSVEPRDSLFYEQYV.

This clonotype has at least ten counts. The chain combines TRBV6-1 with TRBJ2-1, with TRBD1 as a possible D gene (6 bases). This CDR3 contains 16 residues. Germline CDR1 is MNHNS and CDR2 is SASEGT. V lost 1 base to trimming and J lost 1 base, with 11 bases between them. DNA for the CDR3: TGTGCCAGCAGTGAAGTAGGGGGTAGGTCCTACAATGAGCAGTTCTTC. As protein: CASSEVGGRSYNEQFF.

This clonotype was seen repeatedly, ten times or more. The gene calls are TRBV30 and TRBJ2-3, with a possible D match to TRBD2 (5 bases). Germline V gene lookup returns CDR1 GTSNPN and CDR2 SVGIG (reference sequence). CDR3 length: 15 residues. V was trimmed by 2 bases and J by 0 bases, leaving 12 bases between them. CDR3 residues: CAWSLPKRSTDTQYF. The CDR3 DNA is TGTGCCTGGAGTCTGCCTAAGCGGAGCACAGATACGCAGTATTTT.

A few counts support this clonotype. This chain links TRBV12-3 or TRBV12-4 with TRBJ1-2; D is unresolved. This CDR3 comprises 13 residues. V lost 6 bases and J lost 7, with 15 bases in between. CDR3 amino acids: CASSPPRRAGYTF. The CDR3 DNA is TGTGCCAGCAGCCCCCCCCGACGGGCTGGCTACACCTTC.

This rearrangement joins TRBV19 to TRBJ2-2; the D is unclear. The CDR3 runs to 15 residues. The germline V and J ends were trimmed by 8 bases and 3 bases, with 16 bases remaining between them. Germline V gene data show CDR1 as LNHDA and CDR2 as SQIVND (reference sequence). Here the CDR3 DNA reads TGTGCCAGTCATAGGTCGAGCCTTGACACCGGGGAGCTGTTTTTT. This codes for CASHRSSLDTGELFF.

This clonotype was seen only a few times. The rearrangement joins TRBV20-1 to TRBJ2-4; D not resolved. The ends were cut back, 0 bases at V and 6 bases at J, with 9 bases in the middle. The CDR3 covers 13 residues. Germline V gene data show CDR1 as DFQATT and CDR2 as SNEGSKA (reference sequence). DNA for the CDR3: TGCAGTGCTAGAGATTTATCCCCAAACATTCAGTACTTC. Encoded protein: CSARDLSPNIQYF.

This chain links TRBV28 with TRBJ1-1; unclear D gene. Germline CDR1 is MDHEN and CDR2 is SYDVKM. The V end was cut by 4 bases, the J end by 0 bases, with 9 bases between. The CDR3 has 14 amino acids. In DNA, the CDR3 is TGTGCCAGCAGTTCTCCCCCAGTGAACACTGAAGCTTTCTTT. Its protein is CASSSPPVNTEAFF.

The chain recombines TRBV11-2 with TRBJ2-3; 12 nucleotides align to TRBD2. V lost 0 bases, J lost 0 bases, and 7 bases stayed unmatched. The CDR3 totals 19 residues. Germline-derived CDR1 and CDR2 are SGHAT and FQNNGV. The CDR3 sequence: CASSLDLLAGGTSTDTQYF. The CDR3 DNA is TGTGCCAGCAGCTTAGATCTGCTAGCGGGGGGGACTAGCACAGATACGCAGTATTTT.

There are a few counts of this clonotype. The chain recombines TRBV29-1 with TRBJ2-2; TRBD1 aligns across 8 bases. The V and J ends lost 2 bases and 7 bases, in that order; junction bases with no gene match: 12. Germline V gene data show CDR1 as SQVTM and CDR2 as ANQGSEA. CDR3 size: 16 residues. CDR3 sequence reads: CSVEILSRGLGGELFF. CDR3 sequence (DNA): TGCAGCGTTGAAATTTTATCCAGGGGGCTCGGCGGGGAGCTGTTTTTT.

This clonotype appeared a few times. The V call is TRBV10-3, the J call TRBJ2-4; D unclear. This CDR3 region has 12 residues. Per the germline V gene, CDR1 is ENHRY and CDR2 is SYGVKD. V lost 6 bases and J 5 bases, leaving 8 bases between the germline ends. CDR3 residues: CAISRNENIQYF. In nucleotides, the CDR3 is TGTGCCATCAGCCGTAACGAAAACATTCAGTACTTC.

The chain combines TRBV5-4 with TRBJ2-5, with 7 nucleotides matching TRBD1. The CDR3 is 14 residues long. V dropped 4 bases and J dropped 3; count of bases not matched to a gene: 6. In germline, CDR1 is SGHNT, CDR2 YYREEE (reference sequence). CDR3 loop: CASSNTGDEETQYF. CDR3 nucleotides: TGTGCCAGCAGCAACACAGGGGACGAAGAGACCCAGTACTTC.

The chain is built from TRBV9 and TRBJ1-2; TRBD1 matches 9 bases. V trimming: 3 bases; J trimming: 4 bases; junction bases outside the gene matches: 16. Germline V gene sequence: CDR1 SGDLS, CDR2 YYNGEE. The CDR3 runs to 18 residues. CDR3 in amino acids: CASSGAGPPTGGSYGYTF. The CDR3 bases are TGTGCCAGCAGCGGTGCGGGACCGCCGACAGGGGGAAGCTATGGCTACACCTTC. Filled out from reference TRBV9 and TRBJ1-2, the complete variable domain reads DSGVTQTPKHLITATGQRVTLRCSPRSGDLSVYWYQQSLDQGLQFLIQYYNGEERAKGNILERFSAQQFPDLHSELNLSSLELGDSALYFCASSGAGPPTGGSYGYTFGSGTRLTVV.

The chain employs TRBV5-1 and TRBJ2-1; 8 bases agree with TRBD1. V was pared by 6 bases and J by 2 bases, with 7 bases of the junction left unmatched. The CDR3 runs to 15 residues. In germline, CDR1 is SGHRS, CDR2 YFSETQ. CDR3 in amino acids: CASIKTGGAYNEQFF. In DNA, the CDR3 is TGCGCCAGCATCAAAACAGGGGGAGCCTACAATGAGCAGTTCTTC.

This clonotype was counted between two and nine times. The V and J genes are TRBV5-1 and TRBJ2-7; TRBD1 matches at 7 bases. Trimming cost V 5 bases and J 1 base; bases outside gene matches: 9. There are 15 residues in the CDR3. In germline, CDR1 is SGHRS, CDR2 YFSETQ. CDR3 bases: TGCGCCAGCAGATGGACTTGGGACAGTTCCTACGAGCAGTACGTC. Translated: CASRWTWDSSYEQYV.

This clonotype turned up a few times. This sequence joins TRBV3-1 and TRBJ1-1, with D perhaps matching TRBD1 (6 bases). The V and J ends lost 4 bases and 1 base respectively, with 13 bases between them. There are 15 residues in the CDR3. Germline V gene lookup returns CDR1 LGHDT and CDR2 YNNKEL (reference sequence). The CDR3 is CASSPTNRANTEAFF. CDR3 sequence (DNA): TGTGCCAGCAGCCCAACTAACAGGGCGAACACTGAAGCTTTCTTT.

As concerns this clonotype: Without the conserved terminal phenylalanine or tryptophan, this CDR3 likely stems from a read error. V usage is TRBV2 and J usage is TRBJ1-1, with D possibly matching TRBD1 (5 bases). The V gene lost 7 bases and the J gene lost 8 bases, with 14 bases spanning the gap. Germline lookup yields CDR1 SNHLY and CDR2 FYNNEI. This CDR3 has 12 residues. CDR3 sequence: CASTLRGREAFL. The DNA for the CDR3 is TGTGCCAGCACACTAAGGGGCAGGGAAGCTTTCCTT.

The chain has TRBV5-4 and TRBJ2-5; the match to TRBD1 covers 8 bases. From germline, CDR1 is SGHNT and CDR2 YYREEE (reference sequence). The length of the CDR3 is 17 residues. V was clipped by 2 bases and J by 4 bases; unmatched bases: 13. CDR3 bases: TGTGCCAGCAGCTTACTGGGATCAGGGGGCACATCAGAGACCCAGTACTTC. Its protein product is CASSLLGSGGTSETQYF.

This clonotype has a handful of counts. V gene TRBV2 combines with J gene TRBJ1-1; D not certain. Germline CDR1 and CDR2: SNHLY and FYNNEI. V lost 5 bases, J lost 5 bases, and 18 bases lay in between. The length of the CDR3 is 15 residues. Here the CDR3 reads CASSKDAPRGTEAFF. The CDR3 nucleotides read TGTGCCAGCAGTAAAGATGCACCGCGCGGGACTGAAGCTTTCTTT.

J is TRBJ2-1 and V is TRBV2, with D maybe TRBD2 (6 bases). The CDR3 totals 17 residues. CDR1 SNHLY and CDR2 FYNNEI come from the germline V gene. The germline V and J ends were trimmed by 0 bases and 9 bases, with 21 bases remaining between them. The CDR3 loop is CASSEALPGTPLGEQFF. The CDR3 DNA is TGTGCCAGCAGTGAAGCGCTTCCCGGGACTCCTTTGGGTGAGCAGTTCTTC.

The V gene is TRBV20-1, the J gene TRBJ2-7; 9 bases are a match to TRBD1. V lost 2 bases and J lost 1; bases outside the gene matches: 3. The length of the CDR3 is 14 residues. Germline V gene lookup returns CDR1 DFQATT and CDR2 SNEGSKA (reference sequence). This CDR3 reads CSARPGQGSYEQYV. CDR3 DNA sequence: TGCAGTGCTAGACCGGGACAGGGATCCTACGAGCAGTACGTC.

This clonotype was seen more than once but under ten times. V is TRBV6-5 and J is TRBJ1-6; no firm D call. V gave up 2 bases and J gave up 7 bases, with 6 bases separating them. Germline V CDR1 and CDR2: MNHEY, SVGAGI. The CDR3 is 13 residues long. The CDR3 is CASSYRMNSPLHF. The CDR3 region has the DNA TGTGCCAGCAGTTACAGGATGAATTCACCCCTCCACTTT.

The chain carries TRBV6-2 or TRBV6-3 and TRBJ1-1; no clear D gene. Per germline, CDR1 MNHEY and CDR2 SVGEGT. The CDR3 is made up of 15 amino acids. The V end lost 4 bases, the J end lost 1 base, and 13 bases lay between the germline ends. CDR3 nucleotides: TGTGCCAGCAGTTCCCAAAGACGGCCGAACACTGAAGCTTTCTTT. This encodes CASSSQRRPNTEAFF.

This clonotype was picked up a small number of times. V and J are TRBV5-1 and TRBJ2-3, with a possible D match to TRBD2 (5 bases). Trimming removed 1 base from V and 2 bases from J, with 11 bases in between. This CDR3 is built from 15 residues. Looked up from germline, CDR1 is SGHRS and CDR2 is YFSETQ. The CDR3: CASSLPVGDTDTQYF. In DNA, the CDR3 is TGCGCCAGCAGCTTGCCCGTGGGAGACACAGATACGCAGTATTTT.

This clonotype was seen ten or more times. The chain combines TRBV10-2 with TRBJ2-3; 7 bases agree with TRBD1. V trimming: 7 bases; J trimming: 2 bases; junction bases outside the gene matches: 6. Germline assignment: CDR1 WSHSY and CDR2 SAAADI. The CDR3 has 14 amino acids. This chain's CDR3 is CASKVQGTTDTQYF. The CDR3 bases are TGCGCCAGCAAGGTACAGGGGACCACAGATACGCAGTATTTT.

The chain has TRBV2 and TRBJ2-5; D is perhaps TRBD2 (5 bases). CDR1 is SNHLY, CDR2 FYNNEI, per germline. This CDR3 has 13 amino acids. V was trimmed by 4 bases and J by 1 base, leaving 7 bases between them. CDR3 in DNA: TGTGCCAGCAGTGCGGGGTCCCAAGAGACCCAGTACTTC. It translates to CASSAGSQETQYF.

This clonotype was recorded a few times. The chain recombines TRBV4-1 with TRBJ1-5; tentatively, D is TRBD1 (5 bases). This CDR3 spans 15 amino acids. V was trimmed by 6 bases and J by 2 bases, leaving 14 bases between them. Germline-derived CDR1 and CDR2 are MGHRA and YSYEKL. The CDR3 is CASRPGFSGNQPQHF. The CDR3, as DNA: TGCGCCAGCAGACCAGGGTTCTCCGGCAATCAGCCCCAGCATTTT.

This clonotype was seen a handful of times. The CDR3 nucleotides are TGTGCCAGCAGCTTGGAAGGGACGGCGAGAAACACCATATATTTT. It specifies CASSLEGTARNTIYF. The chain combines TRBV5-6 with TRBJ1-3; D might be TRBD1 (5 bases). The CDR3 has 15 amino acids. The germline V and J ends were trimmed by 0 bases and 5 bases, with 12 bases remaining between them. Germline CDR1 is SGHDT and CDR2 is YYEEEE.